The clone carrying this T cell receptor (beta chain) was counted between two and nine times. Antigen specificity is unknown. Germline values: CDR1 LGHDT, CDR2 YNNKEL (reference sequence). V lost 11 bases, J lost 2 bases, and 19 bases lay in between. The CDR3 loop spans 14 amino acids. RNA transcripts yielded amplified TCR beta CDR3 regions. The TCR CDR3 was amplified in a first-round RT-PCR using the HTBI primer set. TCRdb called the multiplex PCR reads again in MiXCR, with one record for every CDR3 protein. The data show approximately 500,000 distinct CDR3 sequences, roughly 50% seen once. This sample was taken from a study of T cells in Graves' hyperthyroidism and ophthalmopathy. Study conclusions and caveats: A model of 13 V-J features distinguished ophthalmopathy from stable hyperthyroidism. Blood also showed most of the thyroid clonotypes that were expanded above 0.001. The model anticipated ophthalmopathy a median about six months pre-onset.

When ophthalmopathy did not progress within 18 months, Graves' hyperthyroidism was considered stable. This chain uses TRBV3-1 with TRBJ2-7, with D possibly matching TRBD2 (5 bases). The clonotype originates from a woman younger than 30 with Graves' hyperthyroidism. Sequencing was performed on peripheral blood or thyroid tissue (not recorded which). The CDR3, as DNA: TGTGCCGGTTGGTTTGAGGGTGTAGCCTACGAGCAGTACTTC. This codes for CAGWFEGVAYEQYF.